This T cell receptor (beta chain) was documented in a study of PD-1 blockade in classical Hodgkin lymphoma. This table comes from immunoSEQ multiplex PCR, and its TCRdb copy is limited to in-frame clones, with some not included. The sample holds 47,000 or so clones, just over 90% seen once. The germline V gene has CDR1 MNHEY and CDR2 SMNVEV (reference sequence). V gave up 5 bases and J gave up 1 base, with 4 bases separating them. This CDR3 contains 12 residues. Time point specified: newly diagnosed, previously untreated cHL patient sample. Sequenced sample: peripheral blood mononuclear cells (PBMCs). The sequence was obtained from a human donor with classical Hodgkin lymphoma. The J gene is TRBJ2-3, the V gene TRBV27, with D uncertain. In DNA form, the CDR3 reads TGTGCCAGCAGTGACGGCACAGATACGCAGTATTTT. Its translation: CASSDGTDTQYF.